This passage covers 22 T cell receptor beta chains from one sample sequenced in a study of coeliac disease. TCRdb keeps only in-frame clones here, not all; method: immunoSEQ multiplex PCR. The sample consists of under 5,500 clones, 45% to 65% of them appearing once. Source material: intraepithelial lymphocytes from the gut. Receptors originate from a human donor with active celiac disease.

CDR3 coding DNA: TGTGCCAGCAGCCCTACCCAAAAAGCGGGACAGGATGAAAAACTGTTTTTT. Amino acid sequence: CASSPTQKAGQDEKLFF. V and J are TRBV7-6 and TRBJ1-4; 8 bases are a match to TRBD1. From germline, CDR1 is SGHVS and CDR2 FNYEAQ. This CDR3 spans 17 amino acids. Germline trimming cut 5 bases from V and 6 bases from J; bases unmatched to any gene: 14.

The gene calls are TRBV7-6 and TRBJ1-2; tentatively, D is TRBD1 (6 bases). Germline values: CDR1 SGHVS, CDR2 FNYEAQ. The CDR3 has 17 amino acids. Trimming shortened V by 5 bases and J by 5 bases, and 24 bases separated the two germline ends. The CDR3 DNA follows: TGTGCCAGCAGCCGGTCGACAGGCCTTCTCAGGAAGTATGGCTACACCTTC. Encoded protein: CASSRSTGLLRKYGYTF.

This clone was recorded only once. V usage is TRBV5-1 and J usage is TRBJ1-3, with a tentative D call TRBD1 (5 bases). Germline-derived CDR1 and CDR2 are SGHRS and YFSETQ. This CDR3 region has 15 residues. V lost 4 bases and J lost 4, with 15 bases in between. The CDR3 loop reads CASSQQGSPGNTIYF. The DNA of the CDR3 is TGCGCCAGCAGCCAGCAGGGTTCTCCGGGAAACACCATATATTTT.

The V and J genes are TRBV4-2 and TRBJ2-7; 8 bases line up with TRBD2. CDR1 is LGHNA, CDR2 YNFKEQ, per germline. The CDR3 consists of 17 residues. V gave up 1 base and J gave up 4 bases; unmatched junction bases: 12. The CDR3 DNA sequence: TGTGCCAGCAGCCAAGGGGATTTCCGGGAGGGCCATTACGAGCAGTACTTC. Residues: CASSQGDFREGHYEQYF.

The chain uses TRBV5-6 and TRBJ1-5; tentative D call: TRBD1 (5 bases). CDR1 SGHDT and CDR2 YYEEEE come from the germline V gene. The CDR3 totals 13 residues. V lost 4 bases, J lost 7 bases, and 12 bases lay in between. The CDR3 nucleotides are TGTGCCAGCAGCCCGTTCGGGGGGCAGCCCCAGCATTTT. Its translation is CASSPFGGQPQHF.

The genes are TRBV10-3 and TRBJ2-5, with a weak D call TRBD2 (5 bases). The CDR3 runs to 16 residues. The ends were cut back, 6 bases at V and 0 bases at J, with 17 bases in the middle. Germline V gene lookup returns CDR1 ENHRY and CDR2 SYGVKD. CDR3 amino acids: CAISPQRTVNQETQYF. In nucleotides, the CDR3 is TGTGCCATCAGCCCCCAGCGGACGGTAAACCAAGAGACCCAGTACTTC.

The chain is built from TRBV7-6 and TRBJ2-7; TRBD1 matches at 8 bases. The V and J ends lost 1 base and 2 bases, in that order; junction bases with no gene match: 10. The germline V gene has CDR1 SGHVS and CDR2 FNYEAQ. The CDR3 extends over 17 amino acids. As DNA, the CDR3 is TGTGCCAGCAGCTTAGGGCCCCCGACAGGGGAAACCTACGAGCAGTACTTC. Its translation: CASSLGPPTGETYEQYF.

This chain connects TRBV5-4 to TRBJ2-2; unclear D gene. The CDR3 extends over 16 amino acids. Germline V lookup: CDR1 SGHNT, CDR2 YYREEE (reference sequence). The ends were cut back, 2 bases at V and 6 bases at J, with 17 bases in the middle. DNA for the CDR3: TGTGCCAGCAGCTTCGACTTGAGCGCCTCTGCCGGGGAGCTGTTTTTT. Amino acid sequence: CASSFDLSASAGELFF.

J is TRBJ2-1 and V is TRBV5-1, with 9 bases aligning to TRBD2. This CDR3 has 18 residues. V lost 0 bases to trimming and J lost 0 bases; unmatched junction nucleotides: 7. CDR1 SGHRS and CDR2 YFSETQ come from the germline V gene. In DNA, the CDR3 is TGCGCCAGCAGCTTGGGTAGCGGGAGCGATGACTCCTACAATGAGCAGTTCTTC. Translating it yields CASSLGSGSDDSYNEQFF.

V is TRBV7-8 and J is TRBJ2-1, with 16 bases matching TRBD2. The trim removed 3 bases at V and 7 bases at J, leaving 3 bases unmatched. Per germline, CDR1 SGHVS and CDR2 FQNEAQ. This CDR3 has 16 residues. The CDR3 coding sequence is TGTGCCAGCAGCTTGGGACTAGCGGGAGGGGATAATGAGCAGTTCTTC. The encoded protein is CASSLGLAGGDNEQFF.

In this sample, this clone turned up a few times. At one boundary the junction diverges from the germline segment, which might be a read error. The chain couples TRBV27 to TRBJ2-7; 7 bases are shared with TRBD1. This CDR3 has 13 amino acids. In germline, CDR1 is MNHEY, CDR2 SMNVEV (reference sequence). DNA of the CDR3: TGTGCCAGCAGTTGGTCCAAGGGGGCACCCAGGGACTTC. Translation gives CASSWSKGAPRDF.

By share, this clone counts as large. V gene TRBV4-3 combines with J gene TRBJ1-1; D gene uncertain. Trimming left V 1 base short and J 3 bases short, with 12 bases between. This CDR3 region has 15 residues. In germline, CDR1 is LGHNA, CDR2 YSLEER. The CDR3 reads CASSQVNGGYTEAFF. The CDR3 DNA reads as TGCGCCAGCAGCCAAGTTAACGGCGGTTACACTGAAGCTTTCTTT.

As regards this clone: The same CDR3 arises from other DNA sequences in this sample as well. V is TRBV6-1 and J is TRBJ1-1; the match to TRBD1 covers 7 bases. Germline V gene sequence: CDR1 MNHNS, CDR2 SASEGT. The V gene end was trimmed by 5 bases and the J gene end by 0 bases; junction bases not matched to a gene: 6. The CDR3 consists of 15 residues. The CDR3 DNA follows: TGTGCCAGCAGTCCTAGACAGGGCTTGAACACTGAAGCTTTCTTT. This translates into CASSPRQGLNTEAFF.

This clone was recorded a few times. V gene TRBV5-1 combines with J gene TRBJ2-2, with TRBD2 matching over 9 bases. J was trimmed by 0 bases and V by 0 bases; bases with no gene match: 0. This CDR3 region has 16 residues. Germline V gene data show CDR1 as SGHRS and CDR2 as YFSETQ. The CDR3 loop reads CASSLGLAANTGELFF. The CDR3 DNA sequence: TGCGCCAGCAGCTTGGGACTAGCGGCGAACACCGGGGAGCTGTTTTTT.

This chain uses TRBV27 with TRBJ1-2, with D maybe TRBD1 (5 bases). Germline CDR1 MNHEY, CDR2 SMNVEV (reference sequence). The CDR3 loop spans 15 amino acids. Deletions cut 2 bases from V and 4 bases from J, with 14 bases between. In DNA form, the CDR3 reads TGTGCCAGCAGTTTACGCCAGGGCAGGATCTATGGCTACACCTTC. It codes for CASSLRQGRIYGYTF.

This sequence joins TRBV5-6 and TRBJ2-2, with D maybe TRBD1 (6 bases). The CDR3 loop spans 14 amino acids. Germline CDR1 SGHDT, CDR2 YYEEEE. Trimming cost V 2 bases and J 5 bases, with 10 bases left between them. CDR3 sequence: CASSLQGRTGELFF. As DNA, the CDR3 is TGTGCCAGCAGCTTACAGGGTAGGACCGGGGAGCTGTTTTTT.

The chain employs TRBV5-1 and TRBJ2-7; 11 bases are a match to TRBD2. This CDR3 is built from 16 residues. The germline V gene has CDR1 SGHRS and CDR2 YFSETQ. V was clipped by 3 bases and J by 1 base; unmatched bases: 6. CDR3 bases: TGCGCCAGCAGCTACTCACTAGCGGGGGCTTCCTACGAGCAGTACTTC. Translation: CASSYSLAGASYEQYF.

The chain uses TRBV27 and TRBJ1-2; D is unresolved. Trimming took 2 bases from V and 3 from J, leaving 10 bases between them. Germline CDR1 and CDR2: MNHEY and SMNVEV (reference sequence). CDR3 length: 14 residues. CDR3 nucleotide sequence: TGTGCCAGCAGTTTAAGCTCGAGAGACTATGGCTACACCTTC. It encodes CASSLSSRDYGYTF.

This chain joins TRBV9 and TRBJ1-2, with TRBD1 matching over 10 bases. Germline-derived CDR1 and CDR2 are SGDLS and YYNGEE. The CDR3 length is 17 residues. V trimming: 4 bases; J trimming: 8 bases; junction bases outside the gene matches: 17. The CDR3 reads CASSQTGTGVGLLGYTF. The CDR3 DNA reads as TGTGCCAGCAGCCAGACCGGGACAGGGGTCGGTTTGTTAGGCTACACCTTC.

This clone was detected once. CDR3 bases: TGCGCCAGCAGCCATGGGGACACCTACGAGCAGTACTTC. Translated, it gives CASSHGDTYEQYF. The rearrangement links TRBV4-1 to TRBJ2-7; tentative D call: TRBD1 (6 bases). Germline CDR1 reads MGHRA; CDR2 reads YSYEKL. The CDR3 totals 13 residues. With 3 bases removed from V and 2 bases from J, the gap between germline ends came to 8 bases.

This clone has more than one count but fewer than ten. This sequence joins TRBV11-3 and TRBJ2-1; 9 nucleotides match TRBD2. There are 14 residues in the CDR3. With V trimmed by 5 bases and J by 8 bases, 7 bases remained unmatched. Germline-derived CDR1 and CDR2 are SGHNT and YENEEA. This chain's CDR3 is CASSPGTSRYEQFF. Written as DNA, the CDR3 is TGTGCCAGCAGCCCCGGGACTAGCAGGTATGAGCAGTTCTTC.

The CDR3 bases are TGTGCCAGCAGCTTAAACCGGCCAGGGCTTCCAGCTTTCTTT. It codes for CASSLNRPGLPAFF. This sequence joins TRBV5-6 and TRBJ1-1, with a tentative D call TRBD1 (5 bases). The CDR3 runs 14 residues. The germline V gene has CDR1 SGHDT and CDR2 YYEEEE. The V end was cut by 2 bases, the J end by 10 bases, with 18 bases between.